Presented here are 21 T cell receptor beta chains from one specimen sequenced in a study of Ad26.COV2.S vaccination and SARS-CoV-2 variants. The assay was immunoSEQ multiplex PCR, and TCRdb's table has in-frame clones only and misses some. The sample has about 350,000 clones, more than 75% seen once. This sample's treatment: around 19 received Ad26.COV2.S at low or high dose, single or two shots; roughly five received placebo; per-sample allocation not given. The study sampled participants on day 63 after the first vaccine or placebo injection. The sequenced sample was peripheral blood, obtained in a trial of Ad26.COV2.S vaccine versus placebo. The receptors come from a person aged 18-60 years who received the Ad26.COV2.S COVID-19 vaccine or a placebo.

The rearrangement uses TRBV7-2 and TRBJ2-5; D is perhaps TRBD1 (5 bases). This CDR3 is 13 amino acids long. The germline gives CDR1 SGHTA, CDR2 FQGNSA. Trimming left V 4 bases short and J 3 bases short, with 9 bases between. The DNA of the CDR3 is TGTGCCAGCAGCTACGGCAGGGAAGAGACCCAGTACTTC. As protein: CASSYGREETQYF.

The gene calls are TRBV9 and TRBJ2-1; 8 bases align to TRBD2. V dropped 2 bases and J dropped 1; count of bases not matched to a gene: 5. This CDR3 is 16 amino acids long. The germline gives CDR1 SGDLS, CDR2 YYNGEE. The CDR3 sequence: CASSVSGIRSYNEQFF. CDR3 DNA: TGTGCCAGCAGCGTTAGCGGGATTAGATCCTACAATGAGCAGTTCTTC.

V is TRBV28 and J is TRBJ1-5; D uncertain. Looked up from germline, CDR1 is MDHEN and CDR2 is SYDVKM. V lost 6 bases and J lost 4, with 13 bases in between. CDR3 length equals 14 residues. CDR3 in DNA: TGTGCCAGCAGCCCCACTGACGGGAATCAGCCCCAGCATTTT. Its protein product is CASSPTDGNQPQHF.

The chain has TRBV10-3 and TRBJ2-5; D is uncertain. The V end lost 2 bases, the J end lost 1 base, and 14 bases lay between the germline ends. Germline CDR1 is ENHRY and CDR2 is SYGVKD. The CDR3 totals 16 residues. Here the CDR3 DNA reads TGTGCCATCAGTGAGCTCCGGAACCAGGCCCAAGAGACCCAGTACTTC. This sequence encodes CAISELRNQAQETQYF.

The genes are TRBV7-2 and TRBJ2-7; 7 nucleotides align to TRBD2. Germline lookup yields CDR1 SGHTA and CDR2 FQGNSA. V gave up 1 base and J gave up 6 bases; unmatched junction bases: 12. The CDR3 is 16 residues long. CDR3 sequence reads: CASSLVSHLGGFEQYF. The CDR3 DNA follows: TGTGCCAGCAGCTTAGTATCCCACCTGGGGGGGTTCGAGCAGTACTTC.

This chain connects TRBV6-5 to TRBJ2-7, with D tentatively TRBD1 or TRBD2 (5 bases each). Germline loops: CDR1 MNHEY, CDR2 SVGAGI. This CDR3 spans 15 amino acids. V shed 6 bases and J shed 2 bases, with 17 bases lying between them. In DNA, the CDR3 is TGTGCCAGCAGCCGGGGTGGGACGCAAGCCTACGAGCAGTACTTC. Protein sequence: CASSRGGTQAYEQYF.

This clone was detected only once. The chain employs TRBV5-6 and TRBJ2-5; D is unresolved. This CDR3 contains 14 residues. Trimming took 4 bases from V and 4 from J, leaving 14 bases between them. Germline V gene data show CDR1 as SGHDT and CDR2 as YYEEEE. The CDR3 region has the DNA TGTGCCAGCAGCCCAGATTTCCTGGGAGAGACCCAGTACTTC. Translated, it gives CASSPDFLGETQYF.

The chain uses TRBV2 and TRBJ1-1; 9 nucleotides align to TRBD1. The CDR3 is 13 residues long. V was pared by 7 bases and J by 5 bases, with 5 bases of the junction left unmatched. Germline V gene sequence: CDR1 SNHLY, CDR2 FYNNEI. CDR3 region: CASTVDRGTEAFF. CDR3 coding DNA: TGTGCCAGCACGGTGGACAGGGGAACTGAAGCTTTCTTT.

The chain links TRBV13 to TRBJ2-7, with 7 bases aligning to TRBD2. V lost 5 bases, J lost 7 bases, and 8 bases stayed unmatched. CDR3 length equals 13 residues. In germline, CDR1 is PRHDT, CDR2 FYEKMQ (reference sequence). The CDR3 DNA reads as TGTGCCAGCAGCAACCGGGAAGCGGGGGAGCAGTACTTC. Its translation is CASSNREAGEQYF.

This clone has ten or more counts. V usage is TRBV2 and J usage is TRBJ1-5, with 9 bases aligning to TRBD1. CDR1 and CDR2 (germline): SNHLY, FYNNEI. This CDR3 has 16 residues. Trimming at V came to 5 bases and at J to 2 bases, leaving 7 bases not matched to a gene. The CDR3 sequence: CASSRDRADGNQPQHF. Written as DNA, the CDR3 is TGTGCCAGCAGTCGGGACAGGGCGGACGGCAATCAGCCCCAGCATTTT.

The CDR3 sequence is CASSQVTGGSVNIQYF. CDR3 nucleotide sequence: TGTGCCAGCAGCCAAGTGACAGGGGGGTCGGTAAACATTCAGTACTTC. V usage is TRBV14 and J usage is TRBJ2-4, with 9 nucleotides matching TRBD1. After removal of 1 base from V and 6 bases from J, the junction contained 7 bases not matched to a gene. Germline lookup yields CDR1 SGHDN and CDR2 FVKESK. This CDR3 spans 16 amino acids.

The rearrangement uses TRBV18 and TRBJ2-1, with a possible D match to TRBD2 (7 bases). V shed 3 bases and J shed 5 bases, with 14 bases lying between them. CDR3 length: 15 amino acids. CDR1 is KGHSH, CDR2 LQKENI, per germline. CDR3 in DNA: TGTGCCAGCTCACCTCGGTGGGGGGGCCACAATGAGCAGTTCTTC. Amino acids: CASSPRWGGHNEQFF.

This clone was picked up one time. The chain combines TRBV14 with TRBJ1-1, with 8 bases aligning to TRBD1. Looked up from germline, CDR1 is SGHDN and CDR2 is FVKESK. The CDR3 has 16 amino acids. V shed 5 bases and J 5 bases; nucleotides not matched to a gene: 13. The DNA for the CDR3 is TGTGCCAGCAGCACCCGACAGGGGCTTTTCAAAACTGAAGCTTTCTTT. Translated, it gives CASSTRQGLFKTEAFF.

This clone occurred once. This chain links TRBV19 with TRBJ2-7; 14 nucleotides agree with TRBD2. With 4 bases clipped from V and 5 bases from J, the junction kept 7 bases outside the gene matches. Germline CDR1 is LNHDA and CDR2 is SQIVND (reference sequence). The CDR3 spans 16 residues. CDR3 sequence (DNA): TGTGCCAGTAGTAGGGCCGGGACTAGCGGGAGAGACGAGCAGTACTTC. Translating gives CASSRAGTSGRDEQYF.

The chain has TRBV6-5 and TRBJ2-7, with TRBD1 matching over 7 bases. J lost 6 bases, V lost 6 bases, and 14 bases had no gene match. The V gene's germline CDR1 is MNHEY and CDR2 SVGAGI. The CDR3 is 15 residues long. CDR3 nucleotide sequence: TGTGCCAGCAGGGGAGATCGGACAGGCAGATCCGAGCAGTACTTC. Amino acids: CASRGDRTGRSEQYF.

This clone came up once. The CDR3 loop is CASSIRGNGYTF. The CDR3 coding sequence is TGTGCCAGCAGTATCAGGGGAAATGGCTACACCTTC. The V call is TRBV21-1, the J call TRBJ1-2; no check of the table's D call, TRBD1, against the DNA was made. TRBV21-1 is recorded as a pseudogene. The CDR3 length is 12 residues.

The rearrangement links TRBV6-2 or TRBV6-3 to TRBJ2-3; TRBD2 agrees at 9 bases. Germline V gives CDR1 MNHEY, CDR2 SVGEGT. Trimming cost V 2 bases and J 4 bases; bases outside gene matches: 7. The CDR3 length is 16 residues. The chain's CDR3 is CASSYGGRAVSDTQYF. As DNA, the CDR3 is TGTGCCAGCAGTTACGGCGGGAGGGCTGTTTCAGATACGCAGTATTTT.

This clone was counted a single time. V gene TRBV5-1 combines with J gene TRBJ2-3; 8 nucleotides match TRBD2. The CDR3 is made up of 17 amino acids. Germline CDR1 is SGHRS and CDR2 is YFSETQ. The junction had 15 bases not matched to a gene; V was cut back by 4 bases and J by 5 bases. The CDR3 region is CASSPNTGGARGDTQYF. The DNA for the CDR3 is TGCGCCAGCAGCCCCAACACCGGGGGGGCCCGGGGAGATACGCAGTATTTT. The full variable domain, its missing parts supplied by reference TRBV5-1 and TRBJ2-3, is KAGVTQTPRYLIKTRGQQVTLSCSPISGHRSVSWYQQTPGQGLQFLFEYFSETQRNKGNFPGRFSGRQFSNSRSEMNVSTLELGDSALYLCASSPNTGGARGDTQYFGPGTRLTVL.

A single count supports this clone. This chain links TRBV5-1 with TRBJ2-2, with 7 positions matching TRBD2. V dropped 4 bases and J dropped 3; count of bases not matched to a gene: 9. Germline lookup yields CDR1 SGHRS and CDR2 YFSETQ. This CDR3 comprises 16 residues. CDR3 coding DNA: TGCGCCAGCAGCGTCGCTCCGGCGGGGGACACCGGGGAGCTGTTTTTT. This codes for CASSVAPAGDTGELFF.

In this sample, this clone turned up once. This chain uses TRBV6-6 with TRBJ2-5; 9 bases map to TRBD2. The V and J ends lost 10 bases and 1 base, in that order; junction bases with no gene match: 4. Looked up from germline, CDR1 is MNHNY and CDR2 is SVGAGI (reference sequence). This CDR3 is built from 13 residues. The CDR3, as DNA: TGTGCCACGGCGGGGGGGAGCCAAGAGACCCAGTACTTC. This gives the protein CATAGGSQETQYF.

This chain links TRBV6-2 or TRBV6-3 with TRBJ2-2; TRBD2 agrees at 8 bases. Germline V gene sequence: CDR1 MNHEY, CDR2 SVGEGT. V gave up 5 bases and J gave up 1 base; unmatched junction bases: 3. CDR3 length equals 15 residues. The chain's CDR3 is CASSPTSGNTGELFF. The CDR3 DNA is TGTGCCAGCAGTCCCACTAGCGGGAACACCGGGGAGCTGTTTTTT.